This T cell receptor beta chain was obtained from a study of early T cells in non-severe SARS-CoV-2 infection. This clonotype was seen at least ten times. TCRdb called the 5' RACE reads again in MiXCR, with one record for every CDR3 protein. The data show 35,000 to 40,000 distinct CDR3 sequences, roughly 5.6% seen once. The CDR3 covers 17 residues. Germline CDR1 and CDR2: SNHLY and FYNNEI. J was trimmed by 1 base and V by 6 bases; bases with no gene match: 11. This chain uses TRBV2 with TRBJ2-1, with 8 bases identical to TRBD2. The sequence derives from an adult who was a healthcare worker with PCR-confirmed SARS-CoV-2 infection or an uninfected control (not recorded which). The material sequenced was whole blood. In DNA, the CDR3 is TGTGCCAGCAGGGAAACTAGCGGCGGGGGATCCTACAATGAGCAGTTCTTC. Its translation is CASRETSGGGSYNEQFF.